The clone carrying this TCR beta chain was picked up a small number of times. What it recognizes is unknown. These data belong to a study of blood T cells in healthy people across ages. It was with a sample-barcoded 5' primer and a J-beta primer mix that a second PCR of roughly 6 to 12 cycles was run. Per sample, CDR3-containing paired-end reads numbered at least 2.5 million. TCRdb re-called the 5' RACE reads with MiXCR, one entry per CDR3 protein. The sample shows some 1.5 million distinct CDR3 sequences, roughly 43% of them seen only once. V was shortened by 8 bases and J by 4 bases, with 18 bases between the two germline ends. The CDR3 runs 15 residues. Germline V gives CDR1 MNHEY, CDR2 SVGAGI. The study's findings and limits: Investigators viewed diversity estimates from one million T cells as underestimates, the study reported.

The sample comprised blood. The chain employs TRBV6-5 and TRBJ1-3; D ambiguous. The clonotype was recovered from a young woman in good health. This CDR3 is CASATSGWWGNTIYF. CDR3 DNA sequence: TGTGCCAGCGCCACTTCGGGTTGGTGGGGAAACACCATATATTTT.